What follows are 24 T cell receptor beta chains derived from one specimen sequenced in a study of blood T cell repertoires in COVID-19 (dated by TCRdb to about 2020). Library preparation was by the immunoSEQ multiplex PCR assay. TCRdb took over this immuneACCESS table, retaining in-frame rearrangements with V and J assigned. Such tables are incomplete; in checked studies, under half of the missing clones stem from an unresolved V gene, and the remainder is unexplained. Here the sample has nearly 250,000 clones; approximately 80% occur a single time. In total, the top ten clones hold around 1.9% of the sample. The specimen was peripheral blood. The receptor set was obtained from a woman aged 80 or over with acute or convalescent COVID-19.

The chain couples TRBV19 to TRBJ1-2; 9 bases fit TRBD1. V was clipped by 0 bases and J by 4 bases; unmatched bases: 6. CDR3 length equals 16 residues. CDR1 and CDR2 from the germline V gene are LNHDA and SQIVND (reference sequence). CDR3 in DNA: TGTGCCAGTAGTATAGATACAGGGGGCATCGGCTATGGCTACACCTTC. Amino acids: CASSIDTGGIGYGYTF.

This chain links TRBV19 with TRBJ2-7, with TRBD1 identical over 8 bases. CDR1 LNHDA and CDR2 SQIVND come from the germline V gene (reference sequence). CDR3 size: 14 residues. V lost 4 bases and J lost 6; bases outside the gene matches: 8. The CDR3 region has the DNA TGTGCCAGTAGTAAGACAGGGGACCTCTTCGAGCAGTACTTC. Translation: CASSKTGDLFEQYF. Filled out from reference TRBV19 and TRBJ2-7, the complete variable domain reads DGGITQSPKYLFRKEGQNVTLSCEQNLNHDAMYWYRQDPGQGLRLIYYSQIVNDFQKGDIAEGYSVSREKKESFPLTVTSAQKNPTAFYLCASSKTGDLFEQYFGPGTRLTVT.

The rearrangement links TRBV3-1 (or the pseudogene TRBV3-2) to TRBJ1-1; tentative D call: TRBD1 (5 bases). Germline V gene data show CDR1 as LGHDT and CDR2 as YNNKEL (reference sequence). The CDR3 contains 15 residues. Trimming stripped 6 bases from V and 3 bases from J, with 17 bases between. This CDR3 is CASSLRGASHTEAFF. CDR3 coding DNA: TGTGCCAGCAGTCTTCGTGGGGCCTCTCACACTGAAGCTTTCTTT.

The V call is TRBV3-1 (or the pseudogene TRBV3-2), the J call TRBJ1-1, with D unclear. The germline CDR1 and CDR2 sequences are LGHDT and YNNKEL (reference sequence). The CDR3 has 13 amino acids. V was clipped by 4 bases and J by 1 base, with 7 bases between them. The CDR3 is CASSLAGNTEAFF. The CDR3 DNA follows: TGTGCCAGCAGCCTGGCGGGGAACACTGAAGCTTTCTTT.

The chain joins TRBV28 to TRBJ1-1, with a tentative D call TRBD1 (6 bases). Germline loops: CDR1 MDHEN, CDR2 SYDVKM. The CDR3 covers 14 residues. V dropped 3 bases and J dropped 3 bases, with 11 bases sitting between them. The CDR3 protein is CASSLNRVDTEAFF. The CDR3, as DNA: TGTGCCAGCAGTTTGAACAGGGTGGACACTGAAGCTTTCTTT.

The chain uses TRBV2 and TRBJ1-1, with TRBD1 matching over 8 bases. The V segment lost 1 base and the J segment 3 bases; nucleotides outside the gene matches: 10. The CDR3 contains 17 residues. The germline CDR1 and CDR2 sequences are SNHLY and FYNNEI. The CDR3: CASSEDYAGGIDTEAFF. In nucleotides, the CDR3 is TGTGCCAGCAGTGAAGATTACGCAGGGGGCATTGACACTGAAGCTTTCTTT.

The rearrangement joins TRBV27 to TRBJ2-7, with TRBD1 matching 11 bases. Per germline, CDR1 MNHEY and CDR2 SMNVEV (reference sequence). The CDR3 is 17 residues long. V lost 5 bases and J lost 7; bases outside the gene matches: 16. The CDR3 sequence is CASSPIQRDRGFREQYF. CDR3 coding DNA: TGTGCCAGCAGTCCCATCCAGCGGGACAGGGGGTTTAGGGAGCAGTACTTC.

The chain combines TRBV2 with TRBJ2-5, with 15 bases matching TRBD2. The CDR3 loop spans 14 amino acids. Germline values: CDR1 SNHLY, CDR2 FYNNEI. The V and J ends lost 5 bases and 7 bases, in that order; junction bases with no gene match: 2. CDR3 sequence reads: CASSLGLAGGTQYF. CDR3 in DNA: TGTGCCAGCAGTTTGGGACTAGCGGGGGGGACCCAGTACTTC.

This clone has a single count. The chain recombines TRBV6-4 with TRBJ1-1; D not certain. The V gene's germline CDR1 is MRHNA and CDR2 SNTAGT. This CDR3 is 14 amino acids long. The germline V and J ends were trimmed by 3 bases and 0 bases, with 8 bases remaining between them. The CDR3 DNA sequence: TGTGCCAGCAGTGAGAGTATGATGAACACTGAAGCTTTCTTT. It encodes CASSESMMNTEAFF.

The V and J genes are TRBV19 and TRBJ2-2; the D gene is possibly TRBD2 (6 bases). This CDR3 has 14 amino acids. Trimming pared 6 bases from V and 1 base from J, leaving 9 bases between. Germline V gene data show CDR1 as LNHDA and CDR2 as SQIVND (reference sequence). CDR3: CASRASVNTGELFF. CDR3 nucleotides: TGTGCCAGTAGGGCTAGCGTGAACACCGGGGAGCTGTTTTTT.

This sequence joins TRBV4-3 and TRBJ1-1, with D unresolved. Trimming took off 5 bases at V and 1 base at J, with 8 bases between the two ends. The CDR3 loop spans 13 amino acids. From germline, CDR1 is LGHNA and CDR2 YSLEER. Written as DNA, the CDR3 is TGCGCCAGCAGCATAGAACCGAACACTGAAGCTTTCTTT. Amino acid sequence: CASSIEPNTEAFF.

V usage is TRBV5-8 and J usage is TRBJ2-5; D is undetermined. With 0 bases removed from V and 5 bases from J, the gap between germline ends came to 2 bases. The CDR3 is made up of 11 amino acids. Germline V gives CDR1 SGHTS, CDR2 YDEGEE. Written as DNA, the CDR3 is TGTGCCAGCAGCTTGGCTGAGACCCAGTACTTC. Translation gives CASSLAETQYF.

V is TRBV25-1 and J is TRBJ1-1, with unresolved D. This CDR3 region has 12 residues. Trimming removed 6 bases at V and 1 base at J, with 6 bases between. Germline CDR1 and CDR2: MGHDK and SYGVNS. CDR3 protein: CASSAGNTEAFF. The DNA of the CDR3 is TGTGCCAGCAGCGCAGGGAACACTGAAGCTTTCTTT.

The chain uses TRBV7-8 and TRBJ1-2; D gene unclear. This CDR3 region has 14 residues. V was clipped by 7 bases and J by 8 bases, with 20 bases between them. Germline V gene lookup returns CDR1 SGHVS and CDR2 FQNEAQ. The DNA of the CDR3 is TGTGCCAGCAATAACGTGAGAGCTGGAGGAGGCTACACCTTC. Its protein is CASNNVRAGGGYTF. The variable domain in full, with the rest retrieved from reference TRBV7-8 and TRBJ1-2, is GAGVSQSPRYKVAKRGQDVALRCDPISGHVSLFWYQQALGQGPEFLTYFQNEAQLDKSGLPSDRFFAERPEGSVSTLKIQRTQQEDSAVYLCASNNVRAGGGYTFGSGTRLTVV.

The chain couples TRBV29-1 to TRBJ2-7; 13 bases line up with TRBD2. CDR1 and CDR2 from the germline V gene are SQVTM and ANQGSEA. V lost 6 bases to trimming and J lost 6 bases; unmatched junction nucleotides: 14. The length of the CDR3 is 16 residues. CDR3 amino acids: CSVPGTSGTGGGEQYF. As DNA, the CDR3 is TGCAGCGTCCCCGGGACTAGCGGGACGGGGGGAGGCGAGCAGTACTTC.

The chain employs TRBV7-8 and TRBJ2-2; possible D gene TRBD2, 5 bases. Germline CDR1 and CDR2: SGHVS and FQNEAQ. Trimming took off 5 bases at V and 7 bases at J, with 11 bases between the two ends. The CDR3 runs to 13 residues. The CDR3 reads CASSTTTGGELFF. CDR3 in DNA: TGTGCCAGCAGCACGACTACTGGCGGGGAGCTGTTTTTT.

The chain is built from TRBV14 and TRBJ1-1; TRBD1 agrees at 10 bases. Germline CDR1 and CDR2: SGHDN and FVKESK. The CDR3 loop spans 16 amino acids. Losses at the gene ends were 4 bases for V and 5 bases for J; bases not matched to a gene: 10. CDR3 in DNA: TGTGCCAGCAGCCGCCGGGACAGGGGAAGAAGGACTGAAGCTTTCTTT. This encodes CASSRRDRGRRTEAFF.

The chain combines TRBV5-1 with TRBJ1-2; TRBD1 matches at 7 bases. V was pared by 6 bases and J by 8 bases, with 13 bases of the junction left unmatched. Per germline, CDR1 SGHRS and CDR2 YFSETQ. The CDR3 covers 14 residues. CDR3 in DNA: TGCGCCAGCACCCCGACGACAGGGCCAGGAGGCTACACCTTC. This sequence encodes CASTPTTGPGGYTF.

This clone was detected a few times. This chain links TRBV7-8 with TRBJ2-7, with D tentatively TRBD1 (5 bases). Trimming left V 5 bases short and J 1 base short, with 12 bases between. There are 14 residues in the CDR3. Germline lookup yields CDR1 SGHVS and CDR2 FQNEAQ. The CDR3 reads CASSITGASYEQYF. Written as DNA, the CDR3 is TGTGCCAGCAGCATTACTGGGGCTTCCTACGAGCAGTACTTC.

The J gene is TRBJ2-1, the V gene TRBV7-2, with 7 bases lining up with TRBD1. V lost 5 bases and J lost 6; bases outside the gene matches: 7. The germline CDR1 and CDR2 sequences are SGHTA and FQGNSA. The CDR3 spans 14 residues. The CDR3 DNA is TGTGCCAGCAGCCTCCTACAGGGGCTCAATGAGCAGTTCTTC. It yields the protein CASSLLQGLNEQFF.

The CDR3 here is CASSVGDLDRRRTEAFF. The CDR3 DNA reads TGTGCCAGCAGCGTAGGAGACTTGGACAGGAGGAGAACTGAAGCTTTCTTT. The gene calls are TRBV9 and TRBJ1-1, with 7 nucleotides matching TRBD1. The CDR3 has 17 amino acids. Germline values: CDR1 SGDLS, CDR2 YYNGEE. J lost 5 bases, V lost 0 bases, and 13 bases had no gene match.

V is TRBV4-2 and J is TRBJ2-7, with D possibly TRBD2 on 5 matching bases. Germline-derived CDR1 and CDR2 are LGHNA and YNFKEQ. The CDR3 covers 14 residues. Trimming stripped 1 base from V and 1 base from J, with 8 bases between. CDR3 amino acids: CASSQGSGSYEQYF. DNA for the CDR3: TGTGCCAGCAGCCAAGGGTCGGGGTCCTACGAGCAGTACTTC.

The rearrangement uses TRBV11-3 and TRBJ1-5; 8 bases fit TRBD1. V gave up 1 base and J gave up 2 bases; unmatched junction bases: 7. Germline loops: CDR1 SGHNT, CDR2 YENEEA. The CDR3 totals 17 residues. The CDR3 sequence: CASSLGVDRVGNQPQHF. The CDR3, as DNA: TGTGCCAGCAGCTTAGGGGTGGACAGGGTAGGCAATCAGCCCCAGCATTTT. Full variable domain (missing parts from reference TRBV11-3 and TRBJ1-5): EAGVVQSPRYKIIEKKQPVAFWCNPISGHNTLYWYLQNLGQGPELLIRYENEEAVDDSQLPKDRFSAERLKGVDSTLKIQPAELGDSAVYLCASSLGVDRVGNQPQHFGDGTRLSIL.

The J gene is TRBJ2-1, the V gene TRBV11-3, with TRBD1 matching over 11 bases. The germline V gene encodes CDR1 SGHNT and CDR2 YENEEA. Unmatched junction bases numbered 5, after V lost 3 bases and J lost 7 bases. CDR3 length equals 15 residues. The CDR3 DNA follows: TGTGCCAGCAGCTTTCGTGGGACAGGGGGAAATGAGCAGTTCTTC. Its translation is CASSFRGTGGNEQFF.